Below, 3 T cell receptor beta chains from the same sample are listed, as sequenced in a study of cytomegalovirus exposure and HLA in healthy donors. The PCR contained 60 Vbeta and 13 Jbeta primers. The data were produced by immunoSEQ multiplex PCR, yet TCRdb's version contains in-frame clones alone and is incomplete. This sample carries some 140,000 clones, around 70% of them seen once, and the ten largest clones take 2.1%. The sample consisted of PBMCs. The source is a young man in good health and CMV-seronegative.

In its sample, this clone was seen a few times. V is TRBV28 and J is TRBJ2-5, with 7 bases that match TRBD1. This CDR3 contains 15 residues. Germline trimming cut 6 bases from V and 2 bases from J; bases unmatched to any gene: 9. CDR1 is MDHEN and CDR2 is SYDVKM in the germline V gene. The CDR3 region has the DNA TGTGCCAGCAGCCGCCCGACAGGGTATCAAGAGACCCAGTACTTC. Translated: CASSRPTGYQETQYF.

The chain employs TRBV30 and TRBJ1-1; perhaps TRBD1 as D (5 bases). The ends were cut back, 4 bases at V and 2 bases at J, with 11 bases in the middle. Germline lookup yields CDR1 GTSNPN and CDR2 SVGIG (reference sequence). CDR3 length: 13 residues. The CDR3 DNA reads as TGTGCCTGGACCCCCGACAGAAACACTGAAGCTTTCTTT. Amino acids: CAWTPDRNTEAFF.

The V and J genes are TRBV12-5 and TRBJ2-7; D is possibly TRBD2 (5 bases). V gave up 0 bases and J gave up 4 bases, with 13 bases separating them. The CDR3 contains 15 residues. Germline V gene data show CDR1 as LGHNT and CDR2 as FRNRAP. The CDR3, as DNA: TGTGCTAGTGGTTTGGTAAACGACGGGATATACGAGCAGTACTTC. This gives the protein CASGLVNDGIYEQYF.